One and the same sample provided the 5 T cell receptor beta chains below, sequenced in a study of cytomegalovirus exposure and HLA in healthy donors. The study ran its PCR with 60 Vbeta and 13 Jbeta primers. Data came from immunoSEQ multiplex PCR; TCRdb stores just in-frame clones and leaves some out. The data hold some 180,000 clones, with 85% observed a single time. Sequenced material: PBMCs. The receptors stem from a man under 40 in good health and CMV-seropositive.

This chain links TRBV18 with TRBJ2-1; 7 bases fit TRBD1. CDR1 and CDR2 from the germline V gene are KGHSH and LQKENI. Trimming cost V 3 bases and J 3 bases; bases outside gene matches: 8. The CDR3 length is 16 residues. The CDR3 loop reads CASSPEGGPDYNEQFF. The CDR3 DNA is TGTGCCAGCTCACCGGAAGGGGGCCCCGACTACAATGAGCAGTTCTTC.

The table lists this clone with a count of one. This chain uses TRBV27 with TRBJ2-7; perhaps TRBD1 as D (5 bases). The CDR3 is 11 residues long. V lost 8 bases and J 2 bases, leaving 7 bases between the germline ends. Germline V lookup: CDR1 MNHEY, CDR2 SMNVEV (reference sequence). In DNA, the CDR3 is TGTGCCAGCTCAGGGCCCTACGAGCAGTACTTC. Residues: CASSGPYEQYF.

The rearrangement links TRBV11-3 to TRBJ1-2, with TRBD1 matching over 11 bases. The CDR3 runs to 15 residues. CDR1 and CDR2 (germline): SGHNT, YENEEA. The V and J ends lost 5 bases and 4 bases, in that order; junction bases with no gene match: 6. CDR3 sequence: CASSLRTGGTYGYTF. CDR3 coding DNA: TGTGCCAGCAGCCTTCGGACAGGGGGCACCTATGGCTACACCTTC.

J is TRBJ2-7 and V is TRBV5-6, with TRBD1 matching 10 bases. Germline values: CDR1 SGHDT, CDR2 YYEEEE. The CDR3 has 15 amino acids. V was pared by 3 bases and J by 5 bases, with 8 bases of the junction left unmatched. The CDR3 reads CASSYPGQGRDEQYF. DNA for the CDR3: TGTGCCAGCAGCTATCCGGGACAGGGGCGCGACGAGCAGTACTTC. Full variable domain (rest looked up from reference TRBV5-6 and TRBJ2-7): DAGVTQSPTHLIKTRGQQVTLRCSPKSGHDTVSWYQQALGQGPQFIFQYYEEEERQRGNFPDRFSGHQFPNYSSELNVNALLLGDSALYLCASSYPGQGRDEQYFGPGTRLTVT.

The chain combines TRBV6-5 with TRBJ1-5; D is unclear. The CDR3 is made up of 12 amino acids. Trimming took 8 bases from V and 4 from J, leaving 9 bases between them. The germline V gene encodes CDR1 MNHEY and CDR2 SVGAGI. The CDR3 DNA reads TGTGCCAGCGGTGGAGGGAATCAGCCCCAGCATTTT. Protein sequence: CASGGGNQPQHF.